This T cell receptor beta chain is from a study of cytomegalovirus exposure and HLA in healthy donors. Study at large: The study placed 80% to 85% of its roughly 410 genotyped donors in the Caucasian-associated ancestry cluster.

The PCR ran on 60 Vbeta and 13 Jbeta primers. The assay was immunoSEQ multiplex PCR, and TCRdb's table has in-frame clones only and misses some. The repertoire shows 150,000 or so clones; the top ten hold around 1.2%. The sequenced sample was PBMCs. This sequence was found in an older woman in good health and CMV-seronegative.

Written as DNA, the CDR3 is TGTGCCAGCTCCCGGCCGGGGTGGGGCGAGCAGTACTTC. It translates to CASSRPGWGEQYF. The chain has TRBV18 and TRBJ2-7, with D perhaps TRBD2 (5 bases). Trimming removed 6 bases from V and 6 bases from J, with 15 bases in between. This CDR3 is 13 amino acids long. CDR1 is KGHSH, CDR2 LQKENI, per germline.